These T cell receptor beta chains were read from a single sample in a study of shared clonotypes between healthy human individuals. Clones were sequenced by immunoSEQ multiplex PCR, and TCRdb holds only the in-frame ones, with some missing. Counted here are around 2.5 million clones, 93% occurring once; the ten biggest clones make up around 0.4%. Source material: naive CD4+ T cells from PBMCs. These receptors came from a man aged 18 to 29 in good health. Some clones in this sample may be carry-over from other donors' samples. Both conserved end residues are trimmed from each CDR3. A D gene is named only where the DNA matches it firmly.

TRBV6-4,TRBJ1-1,-,ASSATGADTEAF
TRBV11-2,TRBJ1-2,-,ASSLVAGARGYT
TRBV30,TRBJ1-5,TRBD1,AWTPIRDRGDQPQH
TRBV5-4,TRBJ2-7,-,ASSFPAGGEQY
TRBV7-3,TRBJ2-7,TRBD2,ASSSGSGGEQY
TRBV12-5,TRBJ2-1,-,ASGLVGSEQF
TRBV7-2,TRBJ1-5,-,ASTKGREGEPQH
TRBV5-1,TRBJ1-2,-,ASSLANRPIDGYT
TRBV18,TRBJ1-1,-,ASSTLNWLNTEAF
TRBV7-9,TRBJ1-4,TRBD1,ASSRDRANEKLF
TRBV5-1,TRBJ2-1,-,ASSKDGPSYNEQF
TRBV10-3,TRBJ1-3,-,AISESNREGY
TRBV19,TRBJ1-1,-,ASKDRSMNTEAF
TRBV28,TRBJ2-2,-,ASSLNRGRTGELF
TRBV5-1,TRBJ2-7,TRBD1,ASSRGQGYEQY
TRBV11-3,TRBJ2-2,TRBD2,ASSLVVAGGTGELF
TRBV2,TRBJ1-2,-,ASSTGSRIYGYT
TRBV19,TRBJ1-1,TRBD1,ASRDRGLNMAEAF
TRBV5-5,TRBJ2-3,TRBD2,ASSLRSGGQDTQY
TRBV10-1,TRBJ2-1,-,ASSETPKGYNEQF
TRBV13,TRBJ2-5,TRBD2,ASSTSGRETQY
TRBV5-1,TRBJ1-1,-,ASSTRTVNTEAF
TRBV6-1,TRBJ2-2,-,ASSELGQNTGELF
TRBV9,TRBJ1-1,-,ASSSRTVGTEAF
TRBV5-4,TRBJ1-2,TRBD1,ASGTQGAGYGYT
TRBV6-5,TRBJ2-1,-,ASSYSMAGYYNEQF
TRBV30,TRBJ2-1,TRBD1,AWSGTGAAKFNYNEQF
TRBV5-1,TRBJ2-5,TRBD2,ASSTRLAGVEETQY
TRBV5-1,TRBJ1-1,-,ASSEGRPNTEAF
TRBV7-2,TRBJ2-2,-,ASGNLGRATNTGELF
TRBV28,TRBJ1-5,TRBD1,ASRPSGTGLGQPQH
TRBV27,TRBJ2-2,TRBD1,ASSRLSGQGASGELF
TRBV15,TRBJ1-2,TRBD1,ATSRDRGQGNYGYT
TRBV30,TRBJ2-7,-,ALGLSDHEQY
TRBV7-2,TRBJ2-7,-,ASSLAQSSYEQY
TRBV5-1,TRBJ2-4,-,ASRDSGAKNIQY
TRBV5-6,TRBJ2-3,TRBD2,ASSSPRENTDTQY
TRBV5-6,TRBJ2-6,-,ASSFSPGSSGANVLT
TRBV11-2,TRBJ1-6,-,ASSEISYNSPLH
TRBV5-1,TRBJ2-7,-,ASSLQHGIIYEQY
TRBV9,TRBJ2-1,TRBD1,ASSETGGNYNEQF
TRBV7-9,TRBJ2-3,TRBD2,ASSLDEAGGPTDTQY
TRBV5-1,TRBJ2-2,TRBD2,ASSYLAGSSGELF
TRBV7-3,TRBJ2-3,TRBD2,ASSLNSLAGGMDTQY
TRBV2,TRBJ1-3,-,ASSEGRSSGNTIY
TRBV7-8,TRBJ2-5,-,ASRIRGGETQY
TRBV9,TRBJ2-3,-,ASSVSSRTDTQY